Shown below are 3 T cell receptor beta chains from a single sample sequenced in a study of CD8 T cells in Susac syndrome. Random hexamers were used to reverse transcribe 0.5 to 1 ug of RNA. In TCRdb, the immunoSEQ multiplex PCR reads were re-called with MiXCR into one record per CDR3 protein. The sample lists roughly 190,000 distinct CDR3 sequences, roughly 95% occurring once. The sequenced material came from CD4+ T cells from PBMCs. The receptors were sampled from a human donor in good health.

The chain is built from TRBV20-1 and TRBJ2-5; tentatively, D is TRBD1 (5 bases). CDR3 length equals 10 residues. Germline assignment: CDR1 DFQATT and CDR2 SNEGSKA (reference sequence). The V and J ends lost 5 bases and 7 bases respectively, with 8 bases between them. The CDR3 DNA reads TGCAGTGCTCCTACAGGGACCCAGTACTTC. Its protein is CSAPTGTQYF.

V gene TRBV20-1 combines with J gene TRBJ2-7, with TRBD2 matching over 14 bases. J was trimmed by 3 bases and V by 0 bases; bases with no gene match: 4. Germline lookup yields CDR1 DFQATT and CDR2 SNEGSKA (reference sequence). The length of the CDR3 is 16 residues. The CDR3 spells CSARDRTSGRNYEQYF. CDR3 DNA sequence: TGCAGTGCTAGAGATAGGACTAGCGGGAGGAACTACGAGCAGTACTTC.

The chain has TRBV6-5 and TRBJ1-2; maybe TRBD1 (6 bases). The CDR3 sequence is 14 residues long. In germline, CDR1 is MNHEY, CDR2 SVGAGI. Trimming took 7 bases from V and 5 from J, leaving 17 bases between them. CDR3 loop: CASIRDNGGYGYTF. Here the CDR3 DNA reads TGTGCCAGCATCCGGGACAACGGAGGATATGGCTACACCTTC.